This TCR beta chain was sequenced during a study of glioma-infiltrating T cells. In its sample, this clonotype was seen many times. The antigen is unknown. TCR alpha and beta CDR3 regions were amplified from RNA using iRepertoire nested multiplex PCR. Tissue mRNA or PBMC total RNA, about 85-400 ng, went into one-step reverse transcription and amplification. TCRdb independently ran MiXCR on the multiplex PCR reads; one entry per CDR3 protein. The data contain about 93,000 distinct CDR3 sequences, approximately 39% of them singletons. The CDR3 runs to 14 residues. The trim removed 7 bases at V and 4 bases at J, leaving 8 bases unmatched. Overall study results and limits: Gliomas, especially low-grade, showed above-expected tissue-blood divergence; non-neoplastic patients showed below. Only very few CDR3 sequences appeared in both tissue and blood.

The chain joins TRBV12-3 or TRBV12-4 to TRBJ1-1; 8 bases line up with TRBD1. The sample consisted of glioma tissue, nonneoplastic brain tissue, or PBMCs (not recorded which). This TCR was recovered from a human donor with low-grade glioma or glioblastoma, undergoing nonglioma brain surgery, or in good health (not recorded which). CDR3 nucleotide sequence: TGTGCCAGCACCCCCCAGGGGGCGATCACTGAAGCTTTCTTT. Translating it yields CASTPQGAITEAFF.